This TCR beta chain emerged from a study of blood T cell repertoires in COVID-19. Study in general: The analysed material was cDNA or gDNA that came from T cells, B-cell-depleted T cells, or PBMCs.

This CDR3 region has 14 residues. Trimming stripped 3 bases from V and 4 bases from J, with 13 bases between. Germline V CDR1 and CDR2: GTSNPN, SVGIG (reference sequence). Per the original data handling: Amplified reference gene primers provided the basis for estimating nucleated cell counts. Generated by immunoSEQ multiplex PCR, the TCRdb table keeps only in-frame clones and is missing some. V, J and clone size are taken as reported in that table, and D and trimming were inferred from the DNA itself. The data hold just under 60,000 clones, with 85% to 90% observed a single time. Material for sequencing was peripheral blood. The V and J genes are TRBV30 and TRBJ1-3; maybe TRBD1 (5 bases). The clonotype originates from a human donor with active COVID-19. The donor label of this sample is uncertain. The CDR3 DNA follows: TGTGCCTGGAGCGAAGACAGTTTCGGAAACACCATATATTTT. It translates to CAWSEDSFGNTIYF. The variable domain in full, with the rest retrieved from reference TRBV30 and TRBJ1-3, is SQTIHQWPATLVQPVGSPLSLECTVEGTSNPNLYWYRQAAGRGLQLLFYSVGIGQISSEVPQNLSASRPQDRQFILSSKKLLLSDSGFYLCAWSEDSFGNTIYFGEGSWLTVV.